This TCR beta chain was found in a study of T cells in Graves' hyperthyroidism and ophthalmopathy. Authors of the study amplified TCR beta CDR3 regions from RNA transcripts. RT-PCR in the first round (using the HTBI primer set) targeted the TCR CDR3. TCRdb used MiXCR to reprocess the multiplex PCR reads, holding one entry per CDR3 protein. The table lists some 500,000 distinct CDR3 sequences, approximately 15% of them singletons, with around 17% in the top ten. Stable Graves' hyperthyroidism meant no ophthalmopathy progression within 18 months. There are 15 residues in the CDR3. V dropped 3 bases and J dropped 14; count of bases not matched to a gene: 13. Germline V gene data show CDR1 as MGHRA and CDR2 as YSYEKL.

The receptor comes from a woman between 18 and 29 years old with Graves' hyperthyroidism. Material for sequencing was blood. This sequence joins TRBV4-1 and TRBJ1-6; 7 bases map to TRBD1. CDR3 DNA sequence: TGCGCCAGCAGCCAGCTGACAGGGTCCCCCCCCACCCTCCACTTT. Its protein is CASSQLTGSPPTLHF.